This record looks at one TCR beta chain sequence and its context. Its antigen is still unknown. Germline V gene sequence: CDR1 LNHDA, CDR2 SQIVND (reference sequence). After removal of 5 bases from V and 5 bases from J, the junction contained 10 bases not matched to a gene. This CDR3 is built from 15 residues. This entry comes from a study of T cell responses to AZD1222 COVID-19 vaccine. Study information: It was second doses at about 4 or about 12 weeks that were pooled. Study-wide results and limits: At baseline, just 5 or 6 AZD1222 recipients tested seropositive. Unmutated regions of variants are reportedly targeted by nearly half of spike-specific TCRs. CD4 TCRs covered the whole spike, strongest at regions 160-218 and 743-854.

Method: immunoSEQ multiplex PCR; TCRdb's copy keeps in-frame clones and lacks some. The table has fewer than 120,000 clones, about 85% seen once. This TCR was recovered from an adult in good health. The chain couples TRBV19 to TRBJ2-7; the match to TRBD2 covers 9 bases. The input for sequencing was peripheral blood, taken on day 0 of AZD1222 vaccination. CDR3 sequence reads: CASSLLAGVAHEQYF. The CDR3 region has the DNA TGTGCCAGTAGTCTGTTAGCGGGAGTAGCCCACGAGCAGTACTTC.